This T cell receptor (beta chain) was sequenced for a study of T cells expressing NK-cell markers. In the study overall: Among eight sequenced donors, seven carried HCMV seropositivity while one was seronegative.

Turning to this clonotype: Its antigen remains unknown.

5'RACE template switching with UMIs generated TCR beta cDNA. TCRdb re-called the 5' RACE reads; one entry per CDR3 protein, DNA not given. The sample has approximately 440,000 distinct CDR3 sequences. General study findings and limits: The dominant NKG2C+ clonotypes represented roughly 1.0-7.5% of CD8+ T cells in several donors.

This CDR3 is 16 amino acids long. Sequencing was carried out using blood T cells: a sorted CD56 or NKG2C T cell subset, CD4+ or CD8+ T cells, or bulk PBMC T cells (not recorded which). The source is a woman aged 45-59 years in good health. The gene calls are TRBV12-3 or TRBV12-4 and TRBJ2-2. CDR3 sequence reads: CASSLIGGRGHGELFF.